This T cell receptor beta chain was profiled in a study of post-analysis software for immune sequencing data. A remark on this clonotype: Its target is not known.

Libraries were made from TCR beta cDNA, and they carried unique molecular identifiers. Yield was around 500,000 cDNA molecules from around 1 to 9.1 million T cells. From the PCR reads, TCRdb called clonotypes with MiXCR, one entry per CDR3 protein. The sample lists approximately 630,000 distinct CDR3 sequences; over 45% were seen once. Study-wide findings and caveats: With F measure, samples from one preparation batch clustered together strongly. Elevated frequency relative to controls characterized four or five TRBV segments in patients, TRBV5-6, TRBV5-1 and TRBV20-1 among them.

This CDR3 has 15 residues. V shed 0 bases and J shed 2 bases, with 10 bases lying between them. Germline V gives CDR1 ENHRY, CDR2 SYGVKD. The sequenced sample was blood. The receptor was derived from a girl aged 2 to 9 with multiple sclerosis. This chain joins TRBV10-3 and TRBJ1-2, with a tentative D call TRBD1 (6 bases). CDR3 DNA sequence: TGTGCCATCAGTGAGTCCGGGACACCAAACTATGGCTACACCTTC. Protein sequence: CAISESGTPNYGYTF.